The sequence of this T cell receptor beta chain was determined in a study of tumor-infiltrating lymphocytes in primary liver carcinoma. Study at large: Tumors were staged T1-T3 N0M0 and measured about 4.2 to 10 cm across.

A primer matching the constant region was used to make TCR beta cDNA from 500 to 650 ng of total RNA. Employing slightly modified ARM-PCR, three nested multiplex PCR rounds were run, and these gave rise to the TCR beta libraries. In the first two PCR rounds, TRBV1-TRBV30 forward primers were paired with a C-beta reverse primer, and each round lasted roughly 9 cycles. Each CDR3 protein gets one entry after TCRdb re-called the multiplex PCR reads with MiXCR. The data contain over 100,000 distinct CDR3 sequences, 55% to 70% of them singletons. CDR1 and CDR2 from the germline V gene are MGHRA and YSYEKL. The CDR3 extends over 15 amino acids. Study-wide results and limits: Compared with blood, tumor repertoires held significantly more in their top 250 clones. Compared with tumor region pairs, tumor-adjacent and tumor-blood pairs overlapped less.

In its sample, this clonotype was seen a few times. Antigen unknown. For each extraction, RNA and DNA were obtained together from approximately 20-30 mg of unsorted bulk tissue. Subjects presented with primary liver carcinoma managed by surgical resection. The sample was tumor-adjacent normal liver tissue. The chain employs TRBV4-1 and TRBJ2-3; 11 positions agree with TRBD2. This clonotype was obtained from a woman aged 55-69 years with primary liver carcinoma and hepatitis B virus infection. CDR3 protein: CISSQGLAGTDTQYF. Here the CDR3 DNA reads TGCATCAGCAGCCAGGGACTAGCGGGCACAGATACGCAGTATTTT.